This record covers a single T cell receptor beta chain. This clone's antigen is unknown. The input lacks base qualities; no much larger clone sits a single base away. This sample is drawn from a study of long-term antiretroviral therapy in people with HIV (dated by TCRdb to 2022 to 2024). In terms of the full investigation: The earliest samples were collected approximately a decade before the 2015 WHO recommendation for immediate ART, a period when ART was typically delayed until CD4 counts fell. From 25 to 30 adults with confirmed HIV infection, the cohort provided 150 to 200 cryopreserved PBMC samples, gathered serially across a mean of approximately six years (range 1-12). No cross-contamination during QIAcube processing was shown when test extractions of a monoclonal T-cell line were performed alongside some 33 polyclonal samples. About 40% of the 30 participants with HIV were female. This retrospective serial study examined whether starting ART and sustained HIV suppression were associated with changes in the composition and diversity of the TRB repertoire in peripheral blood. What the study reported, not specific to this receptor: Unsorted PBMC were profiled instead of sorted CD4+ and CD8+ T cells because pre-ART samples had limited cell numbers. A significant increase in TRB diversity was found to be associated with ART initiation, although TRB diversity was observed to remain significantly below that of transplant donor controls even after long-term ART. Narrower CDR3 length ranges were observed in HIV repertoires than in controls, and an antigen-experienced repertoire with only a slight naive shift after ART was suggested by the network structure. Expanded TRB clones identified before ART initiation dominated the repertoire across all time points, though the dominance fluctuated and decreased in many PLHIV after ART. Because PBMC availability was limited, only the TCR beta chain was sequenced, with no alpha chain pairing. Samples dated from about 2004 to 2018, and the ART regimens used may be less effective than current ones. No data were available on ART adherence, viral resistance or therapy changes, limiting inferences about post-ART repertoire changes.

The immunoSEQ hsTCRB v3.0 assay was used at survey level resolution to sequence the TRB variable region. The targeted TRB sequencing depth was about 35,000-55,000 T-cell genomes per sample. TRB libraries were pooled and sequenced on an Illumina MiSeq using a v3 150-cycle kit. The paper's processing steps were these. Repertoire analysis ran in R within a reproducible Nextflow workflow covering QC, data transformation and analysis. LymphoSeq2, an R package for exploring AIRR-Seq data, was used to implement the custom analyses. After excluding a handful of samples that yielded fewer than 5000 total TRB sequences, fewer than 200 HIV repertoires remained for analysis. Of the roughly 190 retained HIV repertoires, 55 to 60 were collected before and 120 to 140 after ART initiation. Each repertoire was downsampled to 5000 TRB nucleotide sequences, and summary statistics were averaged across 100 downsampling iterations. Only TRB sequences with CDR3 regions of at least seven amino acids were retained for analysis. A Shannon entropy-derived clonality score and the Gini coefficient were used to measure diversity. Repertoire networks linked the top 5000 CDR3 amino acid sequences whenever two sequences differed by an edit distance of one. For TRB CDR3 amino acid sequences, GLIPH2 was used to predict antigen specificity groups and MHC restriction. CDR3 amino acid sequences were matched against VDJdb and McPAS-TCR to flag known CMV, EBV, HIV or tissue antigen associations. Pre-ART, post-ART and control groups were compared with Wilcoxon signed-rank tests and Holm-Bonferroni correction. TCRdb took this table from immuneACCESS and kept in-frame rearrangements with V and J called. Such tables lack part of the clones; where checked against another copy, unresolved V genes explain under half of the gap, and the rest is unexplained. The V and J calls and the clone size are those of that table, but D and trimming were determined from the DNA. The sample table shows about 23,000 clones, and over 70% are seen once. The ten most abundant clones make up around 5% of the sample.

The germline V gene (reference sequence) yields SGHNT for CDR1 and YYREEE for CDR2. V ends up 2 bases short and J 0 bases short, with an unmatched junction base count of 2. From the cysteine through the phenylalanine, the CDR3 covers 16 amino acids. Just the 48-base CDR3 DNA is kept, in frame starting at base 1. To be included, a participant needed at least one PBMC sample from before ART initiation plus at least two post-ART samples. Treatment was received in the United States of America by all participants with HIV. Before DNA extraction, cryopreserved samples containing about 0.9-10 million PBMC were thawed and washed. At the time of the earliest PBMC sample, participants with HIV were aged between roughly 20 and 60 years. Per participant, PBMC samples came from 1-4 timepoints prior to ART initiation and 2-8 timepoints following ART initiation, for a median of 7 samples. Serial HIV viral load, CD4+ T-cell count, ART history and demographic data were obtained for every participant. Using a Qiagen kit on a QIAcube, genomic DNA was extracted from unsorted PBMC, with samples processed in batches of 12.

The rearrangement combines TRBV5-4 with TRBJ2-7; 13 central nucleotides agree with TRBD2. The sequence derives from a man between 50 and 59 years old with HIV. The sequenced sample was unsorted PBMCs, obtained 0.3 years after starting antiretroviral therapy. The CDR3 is CASSFWTSGGSYEQYF. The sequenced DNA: TGTGCCAGCAGCTTCTGGACTAGCGGGGGCTCCTACGAGCAGTACTTC.